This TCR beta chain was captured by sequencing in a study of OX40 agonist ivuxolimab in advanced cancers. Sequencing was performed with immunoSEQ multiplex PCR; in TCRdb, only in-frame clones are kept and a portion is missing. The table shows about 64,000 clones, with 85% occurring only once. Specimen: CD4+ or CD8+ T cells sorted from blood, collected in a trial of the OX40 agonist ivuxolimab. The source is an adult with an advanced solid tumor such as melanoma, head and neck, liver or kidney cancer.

The CDR3 nucleotides are TGTGCCAGCTCACCACCCCCAGGGCAGGGAGATACGCAGTATTTT. Residues: CASSPPPGQGDTQYF. The V call is TRBV18, the J call TRBJ2-3; D might be TRBD1 (5 bases). V lost 0 bases to trimming and J lost 5 bases, with 12 bases between them. The CDR3 contains 15 residues. CDR1 is KGHSH and CDR2 is LQKENI in the germline V gene.